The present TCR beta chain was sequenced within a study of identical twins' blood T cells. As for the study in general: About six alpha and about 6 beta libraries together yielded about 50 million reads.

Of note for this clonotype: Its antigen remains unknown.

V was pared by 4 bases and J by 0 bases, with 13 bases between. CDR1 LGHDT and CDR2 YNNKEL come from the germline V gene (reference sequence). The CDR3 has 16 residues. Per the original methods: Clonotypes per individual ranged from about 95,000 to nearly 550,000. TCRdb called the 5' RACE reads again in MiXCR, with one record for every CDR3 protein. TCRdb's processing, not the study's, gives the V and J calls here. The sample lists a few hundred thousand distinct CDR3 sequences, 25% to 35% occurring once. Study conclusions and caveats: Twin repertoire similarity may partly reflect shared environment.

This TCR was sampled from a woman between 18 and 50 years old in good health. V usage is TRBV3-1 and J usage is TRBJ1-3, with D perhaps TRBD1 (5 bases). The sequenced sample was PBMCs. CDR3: CASSPTGGFSGNTIYF. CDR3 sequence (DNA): TGTGCCAGCAGCCCGACGGGGGGATTCTCTGGAAACACCATATATTTT.